Listed here are 13 T cell receptor beta chains from one sample, sequenced in a study of regulatory and conventional T cells in RAG deficiency. Method: immunoSEQ multiplex PCR; TCRdb's copy keeps in-frame clones and lacks some. The data hold about 9,100 clones, with over 85% observed a single time. Blood CD4+ CD25-low CD127-high conventional T cells supplied the genomic DNA template. What was sequenced was CD4+ effector T cells sorted from blood. These receptors all come from a human donor with RAG deficiency presenting as severe combined immunodeficiency.

This chain uses TRBV7-2 with TRBJ1-1, with D possibly being TRBD1 (5 bases). The V and J ends lost 1 base and 4 bases respectively, with 10 bases between them. Germline CDR1 and CDR2: SGHTA and FQGNSA. This CDR3 has 14 residues. In DNA form, the CDR3 reads TGTGCCAGCAGCTTAGACAGGTGGAGCACTGAAGCTTTCTTT. Its protein product is CASSLDRWSTEAFF.

Written as DNA, the CDR3 is TGTGCCAGCAGCCCTGACAGGGGGAGAGAGACCCAGTACTTC. This gives the protein CASSPDRGRETQYF. V is TRBV7-2 and J is TRBJ2-5, with TRBD1 matching over 9 bases. Germline loops: CDR1 SGHTA, CDR2 FQGNSA. This CDR3 spans 14 amino acids. J lost 4 bases, V lost 5 bases, and 5 bases had no gene match.

This clone was found once. The chain employs TRBV15 and TRBJ2-4; 7 bases line up with TRBD1. Germline V CDR1 and CDR2: LNHNV, YYDKDF (reference sequence). Trimming at V came to 3 bases and at J to 1 base, leaving 0 bases not matched to a gene. The CDR3 spans 14 residues. The CDR3 is CATSRDRAKNIQYF. Written as DNA, the CDR3 is TGTGCCACCAGCAGGGACAGGGCCAAAAACATTCAGTACTTC.

V and J are TRBV7-2 and TRBJ2-6; no firm D call. The CDR3 contains 14 residues. The germline V and J ends were trimmed by 5 bases and 0 bases, with 5 bases remaining between them. The germline CDR1 and CDR2 sequences are SGHTA and FQGNSA. The DNA for the CDR3 is TGTGCCAGCAGCCCGAACTCTGGGGCCAACGTCCTGACTTTC. This encodes CASSPNSGANVLTF.

DNA for the CDR3: TGTGCCAGCAGCTCCCCCCAGGGTGATGGCTACACCTTC. Translated, it gives CASSSPQGDGYTF. V and J are TRBV28 and TRBJ1-2; possibly TRBD1 for D (5 bases). The V gene lost 6 bases and the J gene lost 6 bases, with 14 bases spanning the gap. This CDR3 has 13 residues. Germline V gives CDR1 MDHEN, CDR2 SYDVKM.

The chain has TRBV27 and TRBJ2-3; 9 nucleotides line up with TRBD1. CDR3 size: 15 residues. The germline CDR1 and CDR2 sequences are MNHEY and SMNVEV (reference sequence). After removal of 9 bases from V and 2 bases from J, the junction contained 9 bases not matched to a gene. CDR3 DNA: TGTGCCAGTAACCAGGGGACAGGGATCACAGATACGCAGTATTTT. Encoded protein: CASNQGTGITDTQYF.

The chain employs TRBV7-2 and TRBJ2-7; 10 bases are a match to TRBD1. V lost 4 bases to trimming and J lost 1 base; unmatched junction nucleotides: 4. Germline loops: CDR1 SGHTA, CDR2 FQGNSA. The CDR3 totals 15 residues. The DNA of the CDR3 is TGTGCCAGCAGCTCCCGACAGGGGGCGTCCTACGAGCAGTACTTC. Translating gives CASSSRQGASYEQYF. Based on the CDR3 plus reference TRBV7-2 and TRBJ2-7, the full variable domain is GAGVSQSPSNKVTEKGKDVELRCDPISGHTALYWYRQSLGQGLEFLIYFQGNSAPDKSGLPSDRFSAERTGGSVSTLTIQRTQQEDSAVYLCASSSRQGASYEQYFGPGTRLTVT.

J is TRBJ1-1 and V is TRBV6-5; 8 bases match TRBD1. V was clipped by 5 bases and J by 5 bases; unmatched bases: 7. The CDR3 totals 14 residues. The germline gives CDR1 MNHEY, CDR2 SVGAGI. The chain's CDR3 is CASSGVTGGTEAFF. CDR3 nucleotide sequence: TGTGCCAGCAGTGGAGTAACAGGGGGAACTGAAGCTTTCTTT.

The chain recombines TRBV20-1 with TRBJ2-7; 7 nucleotides match TRBD2. Germline values: CDR1 DFQATT, CDR2 SNEGSKA (reference sequence). With 1 base clipped from V and 7 bases from J, the junction kept 1 base outside the gene matches. This CDR3 is 11 amino acids long. The chain's CDR3 is CSARGGGEQYF. DNA for the CDR3: TGCAGTGCTAGAGGGGGAGGGGAGCAGTACTTC.

The genes are TRBV5-5 and TRBJ2-4; D is ambiguous. Germline V gene sequence: CDR1 SGHKS, CDR2 YYEKEE (reference sequence). V dropped 1 base and J dropped 0 bases, with 2 bases sitting between them. CDR3 length: 13 residues. CDR3: CASSLTAKNIQYF. The CDR3 nucleotides are TGTGCCAGCAGCTTGACAGCCAAAAACATTCAGTACTTC.

This chain joins TRBV28 and TRBJ2-3, with 8 nucleotides matching TRBD1. Germline-derived CDR1 and CDR2 are MDHEN and SYDVKM. Trimming at V came to 6 bases and at J to 5 bases, leaving 7 bases not matched to a gene. This CDR3 is built from 14 residues. CDR3: CASSLGTGRDTQYF. The CDR3 DNA sequence: TGTGCCAGCAGCCTTGGGACAGGCAGAGATACGCAGTATTTT.

The gene calls are TRBV7-2 and TRBJ2-7, with a possible D match to TRBD1 (6 bases). Germline V CDR1 and CDR2: SGHTA, FQGNSA. This CDR3 comprises 13 residues. V gave up 3 bases and J gave up 3 bases, with 9 bases separating them. The CDR3 region has the DNA TGTGCCAGCAGCTTTCGGGACAACTACGAGCAGTACTTC. This sequence encodes CASSFRDNYEQYF.

The chain is built from TRBV19 and TRBJ2-5; 11 nucleotides line up with TRBD2. V gave up 1 base and J gave up 2 bases; unmatched junction bases: 9. This CDR3 comprises 18 residues. Germline loops: CDR1 LNHDA, CDR2 SQIVND (reference sequence). CDR3 coding DNA: TGTGCCAGTAGTATAGGGGGGACTAGCGGACCCTTACAAGAGACCCAGTACTTC. Its translation: CASSIGGTSGPLQETQYF.